This T cell receptor beta chain originates from a study of regulatory T cells in long-lasting Graves disease. Whole-study findings and limits: Lower TCR diversity characterized persistent Graves' patients relative to newly diagnosed patients. Persistent patients shared more public clonotypes (under 3,000) than newly diagnosed patients (around 1,000).

This clonotype was detected only a few times. Its specificity is unknown. Time point given: persistent/refractory GD, antithyroid drugs over 5 years with positive TRAb. The authors made the TCR library using RNA they extracted from PBMCs. Through Arm-PCR of CDR3 regions and iRepertoire HTBI primers, TCR beta libraries were built. In TCRdb, the multiplex PCR reads were re-called with MiXCR into one record per CDR3 protein. The data show 350,000 to 450,000 distinct CDR3 sequences, roughly 20% seen once. The sequenced sample was peripheral blood mononuclear cells (PBMCs), obtained when the disease was refractory, from a patient treated with antithyroid drugs. The TCR originated in a female donor with Graves disease.

The CDR3: CASSPTGDIQYF. DNA of the CDR3: TGTGCCAGCTCACCGACAGGGGACATTCAGTACTTC. The chain has TRBV18 and TRBJ2-4; 8 positions match TRBD1. CDR3 length: 12 residues. The V gene's germline CDR1 is KGHSH and CDR2 LQKENI. Germline trimming cut 3 bases from V and 8 bases from J; bases unmatched to any gene: 0.